One and the same sample provided the 11 T cell receptor beta chains below, sequenced in a study of blood T cell repertoires in COVID-19. TCRdb's copy holds only in-frame clones and misses some; the assay was immunoSEQ multiplex PCR. The sample records tens of thousands of clones, 81% being singletons. The sample comprised peripheral blood. The receptors come from a woman older than 75 with active or convalescent COVID-19.

This clone showed up just once. CDR3 coding DNA: TGCGCCAGCAGCCAAGACCAGGGGCGGACTGTGAACACTGAAGCTTTCTTT. Translation: CASSQDQGRTVNTEAFF. The chain has TRBV4-1 and TRBJ1-1, with a weak D call TRBD1 (6 bases). V was trimmed by 0 bases and J by 0 bases, leaving 14 bases between them. Germline V gene sequence: CDR1 MGHRA, CDR2 YSYEKL. The CDR3 extends over 17 amino acids.

V and J are TRBV3-1 (or the pseudogene TRBV3-2) and TRBJ2-3, with 12 nucleotides matching TRBD2. Germline V gives CDR1 LGHDT, CDR2 YNNKEL (reference sequence). The CDR3 is made up of 17 amino acids. J was trimmed by 5 bases and V by 1 base; bases with no gene match: 7. CDR3 residues: CASSQGATSGGGDTQYF. CDR3 DNA: TGTGCCAGCAGCCAAGGGGCGACTAGCGGGGGTGGAGATACGCAGTATTTT.

V gene TRBV4-1 combines with J gene TRBJ1-2, with TRBD1 identical over 9 bases. Unmatched junction bases numbered 11, after V lost 3 bases and J lost 6 bases. Per germline, CDR1 MGHRA and CDR2 YSYEKL. The CDR3 spans 16 residues. The CDR3 nucleotides read TGCGCCAGCAGCCACCTCCAACACTGGACAGGGGATGGCTACACCTTC. Protein sequence: CASSHLQHWTGDGYTF.

The chain recombines TRBV7-2 with TRBJ1-5, with D maybe TRBD1 (6 bases). CDR3 length: 13 amino acids. V was clipped by 1 base and J by 8 bases, with 9 bases between them. Germline loops: CDR1 SGHTA, CDR2 FQGNSA. The CDR3 loop reads CASSLDRDEPQHF. CDR3 in DNA: TGTGCCAGCAGCTTAGACAGGGATGAGCCCCAGCATTTT.

This chain links TRBV7-2 with TRBJ2-3, with 13 bases matching TRBD2. In germline, CDR1 is SGHTA, CDR2 FQGNSA. This CDR3 comprises 16 residues. Trimming took 5 bases from V and 0 from J; bases not matched to a gene: 2. In nucleotides, the CDR3 is TGTGCCAGCAGCAAGGGACTAGCGGGGAGCACAGATACGCAGTATTTT. Translating gives CASSKGLAGSTDTQYF.

The CDR3 DNA sequence: TGTGCCAGCAGCTTGGTCCAGCGGGGAGATACGCAGTATTTT. Its translation: CASSLVQRGDTQYF. The chain joins TRBV11-2 to TRBJ2-3; 7 bases map to TRBD2. J was trimmed by 5 bases and V by 3 bases; bases with no gene match: 5. This CDR3 comprises 14 residues. Looked up from germline, CDR1 is SGHAT and CDR2 is FQNNGV. The complete variable domain, with remaining parts taken from reference TRBV11-2 and TRBJ2-3, reads EAGVAQSPRYKIIEKRQSVAFWCNPISGHATLYWYQQILGQGPKLLIQFQNNGVVDDSQLPKDRFSAERLKGVDSTLKIQPAKLEDSAVYLCASSLVQRGDTQYFGPGTRLTVL.

The V call is TRBV6-5, the J call TRBJ1-2; 11 nucleotides align to TRBD1. V lost 2 bases and J lost 2; bases outside the gene matches: 4. CDR3 length equals 16 residues. CDR1 MNHEY and CDR2 SVGAGI come from the germline V gene. The CDR3, as DNA: TGTGCCAGCAGTTACGTACGGACAGGGGGCAACTATGGCTACACCTTC. This gives the protein CASSYVRTGGNYGYTF.

The J gene is TRBJ2-5, the V gene TRBV7-9, with a tentative D call TRBD2 (5 bases). Trimming pared 3 bases from V and 5 bases from J, leaving 10 bases between. The CDR3 runs 13 residues. Germline lookup yields CDR1 SEHNR and CDR2 FQNEAQ (reference sequence). The CDR3 DNA reads as TGTGCCAGCAGCTTGGATAGCGCGGAGACCCAGTACTTC. Translation gives CASSLDSAETQYF. Using reference TRBV7-9 and TRBJ2-5 for the parts outside the CDR3, the full variable domain is DTGVSQNPRHKITKRGQNVTFRCDPISEHNRLYWYRQTLGQGPEFLTYFQNEAQLEKSRLLSDRFSAERPKGSFSTLEIQRTEQGDSAMYLCASSLDSAETQYFGPGTRLLVL.

The gene calls are TRBV11-2 and TRBJ1-3; no definite D call. Trimming took 2 bases from V and 0 from J, leaving 11 bases between them. Germline CDR1 is SGHAT and CDR2 is FQNNGV. The CDR3 has 16 residues. The CDR3 here is CASSLLRGSSGNTIYF. DNA of the CDR3: TGTGCCAGCAGCTTACTGCGGGGAAGCTCTGGAAACACCATATATTTT.

V and J are TRBV19 and TRBJ1-3; D gene unclear. The germline CDR1 and CDR2 sequences are LNHDA and SQIVND (reference sequence). The CDR3 loop spans 14 amino acids. The V and J ends lost 6 bases and 0 bases respectively, with 9 bases between them. The CDR3 DNA is TGTGCCAGTAGCGGCGGTAACTCTGGAAACACCATATATTTT. Protein product: CASSGGNSGNTIYF.

The rearrangement joins TRBV6-6 to TRBJ2-1; D might be TRBD2 (5 bases). Germline assignment: CDR1 MNHNY and CDR2 SVGAGI (reference sequence). The CDR3 runs 13 residues. With 3 bases removed from V and 6 bases from J, the gap between germline ends came to 9 bases. The CDR3 protein is CASSYGGINEQFF. The CDR3 DNA follows: TGTGCCAGCAGTTATGGAGGTATCAATGAGCAGTTCTTC.